This T cell receptor beta chain was recorded in a study of blood T cell repertoires in COVID-19. The repertoire was sequenced with immunoSEQ multiplex PCR; TCRdb's copy has only in-frame clones and lacks some. The sample holds around 51,000 clones, 65% to 90% seen once. The CDR3 has 13 residues. Per germline, CDR1 MNHNS and CDR2 SASEGT. Trimming removed 2 bases from V and 0 bases from J, with 4 bases in between. The sample consisted of peripheral blood. The TCR originated in a woman older than 75 with acute or convalescent COVID-19. This chain links TRBV6-1 with TRBJ1-2; D gene ambiguous. DNA for the CDR3: TGTGCCAGCAGTGAACAGGCTAACTATGGCTACACCTTC. Protein sequence: CASSEQANYGYTF.